The 10 T cell receptor beta chains in this list originate from one sample, sequenced in a study of shared clonotypes between healthy human individuals (dated by TCRdb to 2018 to 2021). Preparation of the library involved the immunoSEQ multiplex PCR assay. TCRdb re-hosts the immuneACCESS table, in-frame sequences only. Its copies lack some clones; in the studies checked, an unresolved V gene accounts for under half of them, and the cause for the rest is not known. This sample comprises around 2.1 million clones, just over 90% of them detected only once. The leading ten clones occupy roughly 1.7% of the sample. CD8 naive samples were obtained by positive selection for CCR7 among CD45RO-negative cells, yielding a CD45RA+CCR7+ population from which TemRA cells were excluded. Sequencing was done on a sample of naive CD8+ T cells from PBMCs. Per the publication, the cell subset or site label means: CD45RA+CCR7+. These receptors were taken from a man between 18 and 35 years old in good health. Some clones in this sample may be carry-over from other donors' samples.

Notes on this clone: The sample has other DNA sequences that encode this CDR3 too. V is TRBV27 and J is TRBJ2-2; 10 nucleotides line up with TRBD2. Germline V gene lookup returns CDR1 MNHEY and CDR2 SMNVEV (reference sequence). This CDR3 comprises 15 residues. The V gene end was trimmed by 5 bases and the J gene end by 4 bases; junction bases not matched to a gene: 4. This chain's CDR3 is CASSLAGEGTGELFF. The CDR3 bases are TGTGCCAGCAGTCTAGCGGGGGAAGGCACCGGGGAGCTGTTTTTT.

V and J are TRBV2 and TRBJ1-4, with D unresolved. Germline CDR1 SNHLY, CDR2 FYNNEI. The CDR3 loop spans 14 amino acids. Trimming shortened V by 3 bases and J by 4 bases, and 9 bases separated the two germline ends. CDR3 nucleotides: TGTGCCAGCAGTGACCTACGGCTTAATGAAAAACTGTTTTTT. It translates to CASSDLRLNEKLFF.

This rearrangement joins TRBV19 to TRBJ1-5; the match to TRBD1 covers 7 bases. Germline V gives CDR1 LNHDA, CDR2 SQIVND (reference sequence). The CDR3 extends over 18 amino acids. V lost 5 bases, J lost 0 bases, and 13 bases stayed unmatched. Written as DNA, the CDR3 is TGTGCCAGTAGTTTCGGGACAGTGGGGGGATATAGCAATCAGCCCCAGCATTTT. Encoded protein: CASSFGTVGGYSNQPQHF.

This clone has just one count. The chain couples TRBV13 to TRBJ1-2; no definite D call. Trimming cost V 5 bases and J 1 base, with 11 bases left between them. This CDR3 has 14 residues. Germline CDR1 is PRHDT and CDR2 is FYEKMQ (reference sequence). CDR3 in amino acids: CASSAWGGNYGYTF. CDR3 sequence (DNA): TGTGCCAGCAGCGCTTGGGGAGGTAACTATGGCTACACCTTC.

Concerning this clone: The junction and the germline gene differ at one end; a read error may be behind it. This chain joins TRBV28 and TRBJ2-4; no clear D gene. This CDR3 spans 13 amino acids. The germline CDR1 and CDR2 sequences are MDHEN and SYDVKM. The CDR3 sequence: CATSRRLVGIQYF. The CDR3 nucleotides are TGTGCCACCAGTCGACGGCTAGTCGGCATTCAGTACTTC.

This chain links TRBV27 with TRBJ2-5, with D perhaps matching TRBD1 or TRBD2 (5 bases each). Germline V gives CDR1 MNHEY, CDR2 SMNVEV (reference sequence). The CDR3 loop spans 14 amino acids. V was pared by 5 bases and J by 2 bases, with 12 bases between. The CDR3 protein is CASSPWDGQETQYF. The DNA for the CDR3 is TGTGCCAGCAGTCCATGGGACGGTCAAGAGACCCAGTACTTC.

The gene calls are TRBV14 and TRBJ2-7; D is undetermined. The CDR3 covers 14 residues. V dropped 4 bases and J dropped 3 bases, with 13 bases sitting between them. In germline, CDR1 is SGHDN, CDR2 FVKESK. CDR3 DNA sequence: TGTGCCAGCAGCCCCGGTGTGTGGGGCTACGAGCAGTACTTC. This codes for CASSPGVWGYEQYF.

V and J are TRBV27 and TRBJ2-7; 9 nucleotides match TRBD2. The V segment lost 6 bases and the J segment 2 bases; nucleotides outside the gene matches: 8. Germline V gene sequence: CDR1 MNHEY, CDR2 SMNVEV (reference sequence). This CDR3 is 15 amino acids long. CDR3 protein: CASRNSGRPPYEQYF. The CDR3 DNA is TGTGCCAGCAGGAATAGCGGGAGACCTCCCTACGAGCAGTACTTC.

The gene calls are TRBV28 and TRBJ2-1; D is unclear. Germline values: CDR1 MDHEN, CDR2 SYDVKM. This CDR3 has 13 amino acids. Trimming removed 2 bases from V and 7 bases from J, with 9 bases in between. The CDR3 reads CASSLGLGNEQFF. CDR3 DNA sequence: TGTGCCAGCAGTTTAGGGCTGGGGAATGAGCAGTTCTTC.

As to this clone: At one of its ends the junction is not consistent with the germline gene, which may arise from a read error. CDR3 sequence reads: CASSQSASYDEQFF. The CDR3 region has the DNA TGTGCCAGCAGCCAATCGGCTAGCTACGATGAGCAGTTCTTC. The chain is built from TRBV4-2 and TRBJ2-1; tentatively, D is TRBD2 (5 bases). The CDR3 has 14 amino acids. Germline CDR1 LGHNA, CDR2 YNFKEQ.